Each of the 3 T cell receptor beta chains below was sequenced from the same sample in a study of cytomegalovirus exposure and HLA in healthy donors. PCR amplification relied on 60 Vbeta primers (plus 13 Jbeta primers). Sequencing used immunoSEQ multiplex PCR; TCRdb keeps in-frame clones, though not all of them. The profile shows about 130,000 clones, 84% of them singletons. Sequencing was performed on PBMCs. These receptors all stem from a man between 45 and 60 years old in good health and CMV-seronegative.

This clone has only one observation. The chain joins TRBV29-1 to TRBJ2-2; TRBD1 matches at 10 bases. The germline gives CDR1 SQVTM, CDR2 ANQGSEA. The CDR3 runs to 14 residues. With V trimmed by 4 bases and J by 6 bases, 5 bases remained unmatched. The CDR3 DNA reads TGCAGCGTTGGGCTCGGACAGGGGGCCGGGGAGCTGTTTTTT. Its translation is CSVGLGQGAGELFF.

The chain has TRBV5-5 and TRBJ1-1; no firm D call. Trimming stripped 0 bases from V and 0 bases from J, with 9 bases between. The CDR3 contains 15 residues. Germline loops: CDR1 SGHKS, CDR2 YYEKEE (reference sequence). CDR3 in amino acids: CASSLETPMNTEAFF. For the CDR3, the DNA is TGTGCCAGCAGCTTGGAGACACCGATGAACACTGAAGCTTTCTTT.

V is TRBV14 and J is TRBJ1-1; D might be TRBD1 (5 bases). Deletions cut 5 bases from V and 2 bases from J, with 12 bases between. This CDR3 has 14 residues. Germline V lookup: CDR1 SGHDN, CDR2 FVKESK. The CDR3 DNA reads as TGTGCCAGCAGCTGGGGCAGATTAAACACTGAAGCTTTCTTT. This encodes CASSWGRLNTEAFF. The full variable domain, completed using reference TRBV14 and TRBJ1-1, is EAGVTQFPSHSVIEKGQTVTLRCDPISGHDNLYWYRRVMGKEIKFLLHFVKESKQDESGMPNNRFLAERTGGTYSTLKVQPAELEDSGVYFCASSWGRLNTEAFFGQGTRLTVV.